Listed below are T cell receptor beta chains from one sample, sequenced in a study of T cells in Graves' hyperthyroidism and ophthalmopathy. Via MiXCR, TCRdb re-called the multiplex PCR reads, giving one row per CDR3 protein. The repertoire holds roughly 580,000 distinct CDR3 sequences, 40% to 55% seen once, with roughly 8.2% in the top ten. The sequencing sample was made of peripheral blood or thyroid tissue (not recorded which). Receptors were obtained from a woman in her late teens or twenties with Graves' hyperthyroidism. Both conserved end residues are part of each CDR3. D genes are given only for firm matches. Clone size is shown for a subset of rows, as once, few, many or a class of expanded clone.

size | J | V | D | DNA | CDR3
NA | TRBJ1-3 | TRBV6-5 | NA | TGTGCCAGCAGGGATGGACAGACAGGAAACACCATATATTTT | CASRDGQTGNTIYF
NA | TRBJ1-1 | TRBV29-1 | NA | TGCAGCTTAGGGACTGAAGCTTTCTTT | CSLGTEAFF
NA | TRBJ1-5 | TRBV2 | NA | TGTGCCAGCAGTGGCCGGGACACCCTTTATAGCAATCAGCCCCAGCATTTT | CASSGRDTLYSNQPQHF
few | TRBJ2-2 | TRBV7-2 | NA | TGTGCCAGCAGCTTAATCAGAAGGGAGGCCGGGGAGCTGTTTTTT | CASSLIRREAGELFF
few | TRBJ1-5 | TRBV9 | NA | TGTGCCAGCAGCCCCCGGGAGGGCTGGAATCAGCCCCAGCATTTT | CASSPREGWNQPQHF
NA | TRBJ2-1 | TRBV19 | NA | TGTGCCAGTAGTACCTTGACAGCGAATGAGCAGTTCTTC | CASSTLTANEQFF
many | TRBJ1-3 | TRBV12-3/TRBV12-4 | NA | TGTGCCACCGAGGATAGCTCTGGAAACACCATATATTTT | CATEDSSGNTIYF
many | TRBJ1-1 | TRBV15 | TRBD1 | TGTGCCACCAGCCGGAACAGGGGCACGTCTTTCTTT | CATSRNRGTSFF
many | TRBJ1-5 | TRBV29-1 | NA | TGCAGCGTTGATGTAGAGGGAGGGCGGGGGTCACGGCATTTT | CSVDVEGGRGSRHF
many | TRBJ1-2 | TRBV7-9 | TRBD1 | TGTGCCAGCAGTCGACAGGGGCTCACTAACTATGGCTACACCTTC | CASSRQGLTNYGYTF
NA | TRBJ2-2 | TRBV2 | TRBD2 | TGTGCCAGCAGTTACGACAGCGGGAGGGATTTACGAAACACCGGGGAGCTGTTTTTT | CASSYDSGRDLRNTGELFF
many | TRBJ2-2 | TRBV7-2 | TRBD1 | TGTGCCAGCAGTTCCGGGACAGCAGCGAACACCGGGGAGCTGTTTTTT | CASSSGTAANTGELFF
NA | TRBJ2-7 | TRBV2 | NA | TGTGCCAGCAGTGAACCGCCGCCCCCCACGTCCTACCTCTACGAGCAGTACTTC | CASSEPPPPTSYLYEQYF
once | TRBJ1-2 | TRBV11-1 | TRBD1 | TGTGCCAGCAGTCTCTGGACAGGGGTTGGCTATGGCTACACCTTC | CASSLWTGVGYGYTF
many | TRBJ2-7 | TRBV7-9 | NA | TGTGCCAGCAGCTCGGGACCCACCGAGCAGTACTTC | CASSSGPTEQYF
few | TRBJ1-1 | TRBV7-9 | NA | TGTGCCAGCAGCTTACGTTCGAAAGCGGTGGCAGGGCTGGTCGACACTGAAGCTTTCTTT | CASSLRSKAVAGLVDTEAFF
NA | TRBJ1-4 | TRBV2 | TRBD1 | TGTGCCAGCAGCAAGGACAGGAGATATGAAAAACTGTTTTTT | CASSKDRRYEKLFF
NA | TRBJ1-2 | TRBV7-9 | TRBD1 | TGTGCCAGCAGCACCCGACAGGGTATAAACTATGGCTACACCTTC | CASSTRQGINYGYTF
NA | TRBJ2-5 | TRBV12-3/TRBV12-4 | TRBD1 | TGTGCCAGCAGCTCACCTCGACAGGGGGGAGAGACCCAGTACTTC | CASSSPRQGGETQYF
NA | TRBJ1-5 | TRBV2 | NA | TGTGCCAGCCTAGGAGGGCGTCAGCCCCAGCATTTT | CASLGGRQPQHF